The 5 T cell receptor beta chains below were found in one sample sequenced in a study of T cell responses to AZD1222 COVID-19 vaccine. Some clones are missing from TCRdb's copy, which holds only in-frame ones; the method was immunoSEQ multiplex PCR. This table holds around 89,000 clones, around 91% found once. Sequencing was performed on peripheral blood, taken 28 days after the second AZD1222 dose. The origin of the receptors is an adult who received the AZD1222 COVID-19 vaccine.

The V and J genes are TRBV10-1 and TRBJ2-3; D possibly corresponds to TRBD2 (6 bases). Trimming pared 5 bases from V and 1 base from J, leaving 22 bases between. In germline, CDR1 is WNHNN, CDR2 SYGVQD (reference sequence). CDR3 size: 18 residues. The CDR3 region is CASSKKAGRNFGTDTQYF. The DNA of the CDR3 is TGCGCCAGCAGTAAGAAGGCAGGGAGGAATTTCGGCACAGATACGCAGTATTTT.

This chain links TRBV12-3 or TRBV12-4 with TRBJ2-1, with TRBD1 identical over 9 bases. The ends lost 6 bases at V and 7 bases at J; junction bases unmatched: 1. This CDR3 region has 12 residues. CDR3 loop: CASRTGGNEQFF. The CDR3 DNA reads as TGTGCCAGCAGGACAGGGGGGAATGAGCAGTTCTTC.

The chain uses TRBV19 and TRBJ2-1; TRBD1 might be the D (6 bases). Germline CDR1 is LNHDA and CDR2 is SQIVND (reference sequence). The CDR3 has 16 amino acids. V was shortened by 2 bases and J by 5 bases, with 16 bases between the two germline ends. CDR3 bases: TGTGCCAGTAGTATACCCCACAGGGCCTCGAACAATGAGCAGTTCTTC. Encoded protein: CASSIPHRASNNEQFF.

The DNA for the CDR3 is TGCGCCAGCAGTCAGCAGGGCACTGTGGAGACCCAGTACTTC. Its translation is CASSQQGTVETQYF. The genes are TRBV5-1 and TRBJ2-5, with a possible D match to TRBD1 (5 bases). The CDR3 consists of 14 residues. Per the germline V gene, CDR1 is SGHRS and CDR2 is YFSETQ. With 5 bases removed from V and 5 bases from J, the gap between germline ends came to 16 bases.

This chain's CDR3 is CASRRGQPNTEAFF. In DNA form, the CDR3 reads TGTGCCAGCCGAAGGGGACAGCCGAACACTGAAGCTTTCTTT. The V and J genes are TRBV2 and TRBJ1-1; 7 nucleotides agree with TRBD1. The CDR3 covers 14 residues. V shed 8 bases and J 1 base; nucleotides not matched to a gene: 7. Germline assignment: CDR1 SNHLY and CDR2 FYNNEI.